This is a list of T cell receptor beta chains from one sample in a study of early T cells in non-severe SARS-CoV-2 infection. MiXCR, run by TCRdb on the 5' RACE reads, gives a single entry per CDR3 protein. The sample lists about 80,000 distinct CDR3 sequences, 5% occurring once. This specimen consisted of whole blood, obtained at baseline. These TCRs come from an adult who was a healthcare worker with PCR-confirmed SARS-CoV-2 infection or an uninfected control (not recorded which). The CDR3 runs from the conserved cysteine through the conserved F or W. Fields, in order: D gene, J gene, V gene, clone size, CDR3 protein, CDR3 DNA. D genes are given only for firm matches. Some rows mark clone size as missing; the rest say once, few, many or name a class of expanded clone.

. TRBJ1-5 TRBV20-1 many CSASLHSNQPQHF TGCAGTGCGAGCCTTCATAGCAATCAGCCCCAGCATTTT
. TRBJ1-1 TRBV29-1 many CSASRGPEAFF TGCAGCGCCTCTAGAGGTCCTGAAGCTTTCTTT
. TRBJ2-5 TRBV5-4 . CASRLGPGETQYF TGTGCCAGCAGACTAGGCCCGGGGGAGACCCAGTACTTC
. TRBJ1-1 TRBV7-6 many CASSLAGSRGNTEAFF TGTGCCAGCAGCTTAGCGGGGTCTCGGGGCAACACTGAAGCTTTCTTT
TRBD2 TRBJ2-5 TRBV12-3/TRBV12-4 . CASSLRGSGRGQETQYF TGTGCCAGCAGTTTAAGGGGTAGCGGGAGGGGGCAAGAGACCCAGTACTTC
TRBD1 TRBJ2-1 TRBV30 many CAWSAAGGIDEQFF TGTGCCTGGAGTGCGGCAGGGGGCATCGATGAGCAGTTCTTC
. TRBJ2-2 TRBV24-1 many CATRGDANTGELFF TGTGCCACCAGGGGTGATGCGAACACCGGGGAGCTGTTTTTT
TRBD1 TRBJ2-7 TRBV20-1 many CSVPPAFGTGPHEQYF TGCAGTGTCCCCCCAGCGTTCGGGACAGGGCCCCACGAGCAGTACTTC
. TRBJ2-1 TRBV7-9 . CASSPGLVSEWQQFF TGTGCCAGCAGCCCCGGCTTGGTTTCAGAGTGGCAGCAGTTCTTC
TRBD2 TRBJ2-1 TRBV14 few CASSPISGISYNEQFF TGTGCCAGCAGCCCAATTAGCGGGATCTCCTACAATGAGCAGTTCTTC
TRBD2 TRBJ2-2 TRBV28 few CASSSPFLAVNTGELFF TGTGCCAGCAGTTCCCCCTTCCTAGCGGTGAACACCGGGGAGCTGTTTTTT
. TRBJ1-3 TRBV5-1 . CANSQYSGNTIYF TGCGCCAACAGCCAGTACTCTGGAAACACCATATATTTT
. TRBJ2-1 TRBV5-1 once CVSRGLGDEQFF TGCGTCAGCCGGGGGTTAGGGGACGAGCAGTTCTTC
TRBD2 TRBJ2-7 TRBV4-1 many CASSPRSGSYEQYF TGCGCCAGCAGCCCTCGTAGCGGGAGCTACGAGCAGTACTTC
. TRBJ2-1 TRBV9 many CASSVAAGNEQFF TGTGCCAGCAGCGTAGCTGCCGGGAATGAGCAGTTCTTC
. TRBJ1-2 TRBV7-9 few CASSLVNPGLRGYGYTF TGTGCCAGCAGCCTGGTTAACCCGGGCTTAAGGGGCTATGGCTACACCTTC
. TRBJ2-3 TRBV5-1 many CASSLSGQNTDTQYF TGCGCCAGCAGCTTGTCGGGGCAGAACACAGATACGCAGTATTTT
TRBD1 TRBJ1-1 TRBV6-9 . CASSPGQGDLNTEAFF TGTGCCAGCAGCCCAGGACAGGGGGATTTGAACACTGAAGCTTTCTTT
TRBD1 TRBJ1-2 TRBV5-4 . CASTPGGQRHGYTF TGTGCCAGCACTCCGGGGGGACAGCGGCATGGCTACACCTTC
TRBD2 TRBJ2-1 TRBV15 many CATSPRLGGSSYNEQFF TGTGCCACCAGCCCGAGGCTCGGCGGGAGCTCCTACAATGAGCAGTTCTTC
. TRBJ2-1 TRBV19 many CASGLNGGREQFF TGTGCCAGTGGCCTTAACGGCGGCCGGGAGCAGTTCTTC
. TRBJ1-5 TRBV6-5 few CASTPSQGSLQPQHF TGTGCCAGCACCCCCTCGCAGGGGTCTCTTCAGCCCCAGCATTTT
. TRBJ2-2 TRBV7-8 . CASSQDSSTGELFF TGTGCCAGCAGCCAGGACAGTTCCACCGGGGAGCTGTTTTTT
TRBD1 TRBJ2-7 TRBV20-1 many CSARVGAGGNYEQYF TGCAGTGCTAGAGTGGGGGCAGGGGGTAATTACGAGCAGTACTTC
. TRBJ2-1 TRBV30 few CAWSVKRALTGYYNEQFF TGTGCCTGGAGTGTCAAGCGGGCCCTTACGGGGTATTACAATGAGCAGTTCTTC
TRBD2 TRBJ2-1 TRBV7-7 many CASSPRTSGSNSYNEQFF TGTGCCAGCAGCCCGAGGACTAGCGGGAGTAACTCCTACAATGAGCAGTTCTTC
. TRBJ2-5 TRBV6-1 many CASSSPTGQQETQYF TGTGCCAGCAGCTCACCTACAGGACAGCAAGAGACCCAGTACTTC
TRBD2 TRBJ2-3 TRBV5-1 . CASSTSGRATYTQYF TGCGCCAGCAGCACGAGCGGGAGGGCCACCTATACGCAGTATTTT
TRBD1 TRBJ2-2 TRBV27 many CASSSGTGRGTGELFF TGTGCCAGCAGTTCTGGGACAGGGAGGGGTACCGGGGAGCTGTTTTTT
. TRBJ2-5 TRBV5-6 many CASSPTKWGETQYF TGTGCCAGCAGCCCTACGAAGTGGGGCGAGACCCAGTACTTC
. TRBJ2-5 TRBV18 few CASSERNQETQYF TGTGCCAGCTCAGAGAGGAACCAAGAGACCCAGTACTTC
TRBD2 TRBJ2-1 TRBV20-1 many CSASPRLAGVWGNEQFF TGCAGTGCTAGTCCCAGACTAGCGGGAGTTTGGGGCAATGAGCAGTTCTTC
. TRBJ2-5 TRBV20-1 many CSASAPGYQETQYF TGCAGTGCTTCCGCCCCGGGGTACCAAGAGACCCAGTACTTC
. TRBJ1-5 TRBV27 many CASSLDGGRGQPQHF TGTGCCAGCAGTTTGGATGGAGGGAGGGGGCAGCCCCAGCATTTT
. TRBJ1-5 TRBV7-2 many CASSLVGVYGQPQHF TGTGCCAGCAGCCTGGTAGGGGTTTATGGTCAGCCCCAGCATTTT
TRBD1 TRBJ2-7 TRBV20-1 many CSAPFPGQGSYEQYF TGCAGTGCCCCTTTCCCGGGACAGGGTTCCTACGAGCAGTACTTC
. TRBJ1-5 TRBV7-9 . CASSLATGNQPQHF TGTGCCAGCAGCTTAGCCACAGGCAATCAGCCCCAGCATTTT